Each of the 31 T cell receptor beta chains below was sequenced from the same sample in a study of cytomegalovirus exposure and HLA in healthy donors. The repertoire was sequenced with immunoSEQ multiplex PCR; TCRdb's copy has only in-frame clones and lacks some. The sample contains 100,000 to 150,000 clones, about 96% of which appear only once. What was sequenced was PBMCs. The receptors were gathered from a young man in good health and CMV-seronegative.

The CDR3 spells CASSVGDRGNQPQHF. In DNA form, the CDR3 reads TGTGCCAGCAGCGTGGGGGACAGGGGGAATCAGCCCCAGCATTTT. This chain links TRBV9 with TRBJ1-5; 11 bases are shared with TRBD1. V gave up 2 bases and J gave up 4 bases; unmatched junction bases: 2. The germline V gene encodes CDR1 SGDLS and CDR2 YYNGEE. This CDR3 has 15 residues.

The gene calls are TRBV6-5 and TRBJ2-1, with 12 positions matching TRBD2. The germline CDR1 and CDR2 sequences are MNHEY and SVGAGI. The CDR3 is 14 residues long. Germline trimming cut 8 bases from V and 4 bases from J; bases unmatched to any gene: 3. Here the CDR3 DNA reads TGTGCCAGCCTAGCGGGAGGGGATTACAATGAGCAGTTCTTC. Amino acids: CASLAGGDYNEQFF.

CDR3: CASLATGLTDTQYF. The DNA of the CDR3 is TGTGCCAGCCTAGCGACAGGGTTAACAGATACGCAGTATTTT. V gene TRBV6-1 combines with J gene TRBJ2-3, with TRBD1 as a possible D gene (7 bases). Germline CDR1 MNHNS, CDR2 SASEGT. V was trimmed by 8 bases and J by 3 bases, leaving 15 bases between them. CDR3 size: 14 residues.

This chain joins TRBV19 and TRBJ2-5; 10 bases are a match to TRBD1. Trimming took 4 bases from V and 5 from J; bases not matched to a gene: 7. Germline lookup yields CDR1 LNHDA and CDR2 SQIVND (reference sequence). CDR3 length: 15 amino acids. CDR3 protein: CASSTRDRGSETQYF. The DNA for the CDR3 is TGTGCCAGTAGTACCCGGGACAGGGGCTCGGAGACCCAGTACTTC.

The J gene is TRBJ1-1, the V gene TRBV5-4; unclear D gene. The V end was cut by 4 bases, the J end by 2 bases, with 15 bases between. The CDR3 has 15 amino acids. The V gene's germline CDR1 is SGHNT and CDR2 YYREEE (reference sequence). CDR3 DNA: TGTGCCAGCAGCCCGCGCGACAACATCAACACTGAAGCTTTCTTT. This codes for CASSPRDNINTEAFF.

The chain uses TRBV28 and TRBJ2-4; D is uncertain. The CDR3 has 17 residues. Germline CDR1 reads MDHEN; CDR2 reads SYDVKM. Trimming stripped 2 bases from V and 0 bases from J, with 14 bases between. DNA for the CDR3: TGTGCCAGCAGTTTAATGGTCGACAAGGTAGCCAAAAACATTCAGTACTTC. As protein: CASSLMVDKVAKNIQYF. Looking up the rest from reference TRBV28 and TRBJ2-4 gives the full variable domain: DVKVTQSSRYLVKRTGEKVFLECVQDMDHENMFWYRQDPGLGLRLIYFSYDVKMKEKGDIPEGYSVSREKKERFSLILESASTNQTSMYLCASSLMVDKVAKNIQYFGAGTRLSVL.

The V and J genes are TRBV5-8 and TRBJ1-1, with D tentatively TRBD1 (5 bases). Germline CDR1 reads SGHTS; CDR2 reads YDEGEE. Trimming pared 4 bases from V and 3 bases from J, leaving 10 bases between. There are 13 residues in the CDR3. The CDR3 DNA reads TGTGCCAGCAGCCGACAGTCAGACACTGAAGCTTTCTTT. Translated, it gives CASSRQSDTEAFF.

This clone was seen only a few times. The gene calls are TRBV30 and TRBJ1-5; D not certain. Between the trimmed V and J ends, which lost 0 bases and 2 bases, there was a span of 14 bases. This CDR3 has 16 residues. In germline, CDR1 is GTSNPN, CDR2 SVGIG (reference sequence). CDR3 region: CAWSVRAGRGNQPQHF. DNA of the CDR3: TGTGCCTGGAGTGTAAGGGCCGGGCGGGGCAATCAGCCCCAGCATTTT. The complete variable domain, with remaining parts taken from reference TRBV30 and TRBJ1-5, reads SQTIHQWPATLVQPVGSPLSLECTVEGTSNPNLYWYRQAAGRGLQLLFYSVGIGQISSEVPQNLSASRPQDRQFILSSKKLLLSDSGFYLCAWSVRAGRGNQPQHFGDGTRLSIL.

The chain joins TRBV27 to TRBJ2-7, with D unclear. In germline, CDR1 is MNHEY, CDR2 SMNVEV (reference sequence). Trimming pared 4 bases from V and 4 bases from J, leaving 8 bases between. CDR3 length: 12 amino acids. The CDR3 protein is CASSSNSYEQYF. The CDR3 coding sequence is TGTGCCAGCAGTTCCAACAGTTACGAGCAGTACTTC.

The rearrangement uses TRBV27 and TRBJ1-4, with D perhaps matching TRBD1 (5 bases). CDR1 and CDR2 from the germline V gene are MNHEY and SMNVEV (reference sequence). The CDR3 runs 15 residues. V lost 3 bases and J lost 6, with 14 bases in between. CDR3 sequence reads: CASSFGGRADEKLFF. The CDR3 nucleotides read TGTGCCAGCAGTTTCGGTGGCAGGGCGGATGAAAAACTGTTTTTT.

The CDR3, as DNA: TGTGCCAGTAGGGCCCCACAGAGAGAGAGCTACACCTTC. Encoded protein: CASRAPQRESYTF. The chain joins TRBV19 to TRBJ1-2; D uncertain. Trimming removed 6 bases at V and 9 bases at J, with 17 bases between. The CDR3 extends over 13 amino acids. Germline V gene sequence: CDR1 LNHDA, CDR2 SQIVND (reference sequence).

V is TRBV12-5 and J is TRBJ2-1; D might be TRBD2 (5 bases). Trimming stripped 1 base from V and 0 bases from J, with 13 bases between. The CDR3 consists of 17 residues. CDR1 is LGHNT and CDR2 is FRNRAP in the germline V gene. Written as DNA, the CDR3 is TGTGCTAGTGGTTTGGGGACTGTCTCACGCTCCTACAATGAGCAGTTCTTC. Encoded protein: CASGLGTVSRSYNEQFF.

This sequence joins TRBV5-1 and TRBJ2-7; TRBD2 agrees at 7 bases. The V and J ends lost 4 bases and 7 bases, in that order; junction bases with no gene match: 8. Germline CDR1 SGHRS, CDR2 YFSETQ. CDR3 length equals 13 residues. The CDR3 DNA is TGCGCCAGCAGCGAGGGAGGGCCGAGAGAGCAGTACTTC. This codes for CASSEGGPREQYF.

This chain links TRBV28 with TRBJ1-2; 10 bases align to TRBD1. Germline trimming cut 6 bases from V and 6 bases from J; bases unmatched to any gene: 10. Germline CDR1 MDHEN, CDR2 SYDVKM. The CDR3 covers 15 residues. CDR3 protein: CASSPIGDRGNGYTF. As DNA, the CDR3 is TGTGCCAGCAGCCCGATCGGGGACAGGGGTAATGGCTACACCTTC.

There are many counts of this clone. This CDR3 is also generated by other DNA sequences in the sample. The chain couples TRBV14 to TRBJ1-1; 11 bases fit TRBD1. This CDR3 is built from 14 residues. V was pared by 6 bases and J by 4 bases, with 4 bases of the junction left unmatched. In germline, CDR1 is SGHDN, CDR2 FVKESK. CDR3 region: CASRLGTGGTEAFF. Written as DNA, the CDR3 is TGTGCCAGCAGACTCGGGACAGGGGGCACTGAAGCTTTCTTT.

Note on this clone: The same CDR3 is also encoded by other DNA sequences in this sample. The chain combines TRBV13 with TRBJ2-7; weak D call: TRBD1 (5 bases). The CDR3 is 13 residues long. Looked up from germline, CDR1 is PRHDT and CDR2 is FYEKMQ (reference sequence). The V end lost 3 bases, the J end lost 3 bases, and 9 bases lay between the germline ends. The CDR3 DNA is TGTGCCAGCAGCTTGGGGCAGGGCTACGAGCAGTACTTC. This translates into CASSLGQGYEQYF.

This clone was found once. The chain is built from TRBV11-2 and TRBJ2-1; 7 nucleotides line up with TRBD2. The V and J ends lost 6 bases and 2 bases, in that order; junction bases with no gene match: 7. CDR1 and CDR2 from the germline V gene are SGHAT and FQNNGV. The CDR3 spans 15 residues. DNA of the CDR3: TGTGCCAGCAGAACCTGGGCGGGGGCCTACAATGAGCAGTTCTTC. Its translation is CASRTWAGAYNEQFF.

The rearrangement joins TRBV5-4 to TRBJ2-3; TRBD2 matches 8 bases. The CDR3 extends over 15 amino acids. The germline V gene encodes CDR1 SGHNT and CDR2 YYREEE (reference sequence). Trimming took 3 bases from V and 9 from J; bases not matched to a gene: 12. The CDR3 DNA reads TGTGCCAGCAGCTCCACACTAGCGGCACAGTCCACGCAGTATTTT. Residues: CASSSTLAAQSTQYF.

This chain joins TRBV9 and TRBJ2-3; D perhaps matches TRBD2 (5 bases). The length of the CDR3 is 16 residues. The V and J ends lost 3 bases and 5 bases respectively, with 19 bases between them. Germline V gene sequence: CDR1 SGDLS, CDR2 YYNGEE. CDR3 DNA sequence: TGTGCCAGCAGCGCGCCTAACGGACTCGCCCAAGATACGCAGTATTTT. Its translation is CASSAPNGLAQDTQYF.

In this sample, this clone turned up once. The CDR3 DNA reads as TGTGCCAGCAGCTTAGGGACAGTTTCGACCTACGAGCAGTACTTC. It encodes CASSLGTVSTYEQYF. V gene TRBV11-2 combines with J gene TRBJ2-7; a possible D gene is TRBD1 (6 bases). V was cut by 1 base and J by 2 bases, with 12 bases left in between. The CDR3 runs to 15 residues. The V gene's germline CDR1 is SGHAT and CDR2 FQNNGV.

This sequence joins TRBV5-1 and TRBJ2-1, with 11 bases lining up with TRBD2. Unmatched junction bases numbered 4, after V lost 0 bases and J lost 8 bases. The CDR3 extends over 15 amino acids. Germline CDR1 reads SGHRS; CDR2 reads YFSETQ. CDR3 in amino acids: CASSLVDSGRDEQFF. The CDR3, as DNA: TGCGCCAGCAGCTTGGTGGATAGCGGGAGGGATGAGCAGTTCTTC.

The chain couples TRBV28 to TRBJ1-3; D is unclear. V shed 8 bases and J shed 0 bases, with 8 bases lying between them. Germline V CDR1 and CDR2: MDHEN, SYDVKM. This CDR3 has 13 residues. CDR3 sequence reads: CASGGDSGNTIYF. CDR3 DNA sequence: TGTGCCAGCGGAGGAGACTCTGGAAACACCATATATTTT. Full variable domain (remainder filled in from reference TRBV28 and TRBJ1-3): DVKVTQSSRYLVKRTGEKVFLECVQDMDHENMFWYRQDPGLGLRLIYFSYDVKMKEKGDIPEGYSVSREKKERFSLILESASTNQTSMYLCASGGDSGNTIYFGEGSWLTVV.

The chain couples TRBV9 to TRBJ1-2, with TRBD1 as a possible D gene (6 bases). The V gene lost 4 bases and the J gene lost 4 bases, with 14 bases spanning the gap. This CDR3 has 14 amino acids. Germline CDR1 is SGDLS and CDR2 is YYNGEE. Here the CDR3 reads CASSQGSWVYGYTF. The CDR3 nucleotides are TGTGCCAGCAGCCAGGGGTCCTGGGTCTATGGCTACACCTTC.

The chain carries TRBV30 and TRBJ1-5; 9 nucleotides line up with TRBD1. V shed 2 bases, J shed 4 bases, and the junction held 9 bases outside the gene matches. The CDR3 has 16 amino acids. CDR1 is GTSNPN, CDR2 SVGIG, per germline (reference sequence). As DNA, the CDR3 is TGTGCCTGGAGTAGCCCAGGGACAGGGCGGAATCAGCCCCAGCATTTT. Translated, it gives CAWSSPGTGRNQPQHF.

The chain joins TRBV4-1 to TRBJ2-2; 12 bases are shared with TRBD2. Looked up from germline, CDR1 is MGHRA and CDR2 is YSYEKL. This CDR3 is 18 amino acids long. Losses at the gene ends were 4 bases for V and 4 bases for J; bases not matched to a gene: 10. In nucleotides, the CDR3 is TGCGCCAGCAGCCGGCGGCTAGCGGGAGGGGGAGGCACCGGGGAGCTGTTTTTT. Protein product: CASSRRLAGGGGTGELFF.

The chain employs TRBV18 and TRBJ2-7, with D perhaps TRBD2 (5 bases). Per germline, CDR1 KGHSH and CDR2 LQKENI. V was trimmed by 2 bases and J by 0 bases, leaving 8 bases between them. The CDR3 is made up of 14 amino acids. In nucleotides, the CDR3 is TGTGCCAGCTCACCAGAGCGGAACTCCTACGAGCAGTACTTC. It is translated as CASSPERNSYEQYF.

V gene TRBV5-5 combines with J gene TRBJ2-1; weak D call: TRBD2 (6 bases). Trimming shortened V by 9 bases and J by 7 bases, and 17 bases separated the two germline ends. Germline loops: CDR1 SGHKS, CDR2 YYEKEE (reference sequence). The CDR3 sequence is 13 residues long. This CDR3 reads CATRDFPKNEQFF. The CDR3 coding sequence is TGTGCCACCCGGGACTTTCCGAAAAATGAGCAGTTCTTC. The full variable domain, completed using reference TRBV5-5 and TRBJ2-1, is DAGVTQSPTHLIKTRGQQVTLRCSPISGHKSVSWYQQVLGQGPQFIFQYYEKEERGRGNFPDRFSARQFPNYSSELNVNALLLGDSALYLCATRDFPKNEQFFGPGTRLTVL.

The chain joins TRBV7-2 to TRBJ2-7, with 7 bases identical to TRBD2. V trimming: 5 bases; J trimming: 4 bases; junction bases outside the gene matches: 8. The CDR3 has 14 amino acids. In germline, CDR1 is SGHTA, CDR2 FQGNSA. CDR3 bases: TGTGCCAGCAGCGCCCCCGGGAGGCGATACGAGCAGTACTTC. It encodes CASSAPGRRYEQYF.

V gene TRBV6-7 combines with J gene TRBJ1-5; D remains ambiguous. TRBV6-7 is placed among ORFs of uncertain function. The CDR3 extends over 15 amino acids. Trimming shortened V by 2 bases and J by 3 bases, and 11 bases separated the two germline ends. In DNA, the CDR3 is TGTGCCAGCAGTTACCTACAGCTTCACAATCAGCCCCAGCATTTT. It specifies CASSYLQLHNQPQHF.

This sequence joins TRBV28 and TRBJ2-7, with 10 bases fitting TRBD2. CDR1 is MDHEN, CDR2 SYDVKM, per germline. Trimming took 6 bases from V and 6 from J; bases not matched to a gene: 8. The CDR3 is 14 residues long. This CDR3 reads CASRDSGRAGEQYF. As DNA, the CDR3 is TGTGCCAGCAGGGACAGCGGGAGGGCCGGCGAGCAGTACTTC.

The CDR3 loop reads CASGGTSGVYEQYF. CDR3 bases: TGTGCTAGTGGTGGGACTAGCGGAGTGTACGAGCAGTACTTC. This rearrangement joins TRBV12-5 to TRBJ2-7; 11 bases map to TRBD2. Unmatched junction bases numbered 4, after V lost 5 bases and J lost 4 bases. The CDR3 runs 14 residues. CDR1 LGHNT and CDR2 FRNRAP come from the germline V gene.